This TCR beta chain was documented in a study of cytomegalovirus exposure and HLA in healthy donors. Study findings and constraints: Being productive about 90% or about 30% of the time was typical of most TCR beta V segments in an earlier analysis. A later analysis linked a missense DCLRE1C variant to TCR beta V- and J-gene trimming.

In the case of this clone: Its specificity is unknown.

The PCR had 60 Vbeta and 13 Jbeta primers. TCRdb's table, derived via immunoSEQ multiplex PCR, lists solely in-frame clones and lacks some. The sample lists 100,000 to 120,000 clones; 65% to 80% were seen once. The germline V gene has CDR1 SGHNT and CDR2 YYREEE (reference sequence). The CDR3 covers 16 residues. The V and J ends lost 3 bases and 0 bases respectively, with 16 bases between them. The chain uses TRBV5-4 and TRBJ2-7; D perhaps matches TRBD2 (6 bases). Sequencing was done on a sample of PBMCs. This sequence was found in a young man in good health and CMV-seropositive. DNA for the CDR3: TGTGCCAGCAGCTCTAACGGCGGGGTTGACTCCTACGAGCAGTACTTC. Its protein is CASSSNGGVDSYEQYF.